This paragraph reports one T cell receptor beta chain. Antigen: not known. Two oligonucleotides, mixed equimolar, formed the beta constant-region primer covering TRBC1 and TRBC2. The ligated cDNA underwent four PCR rounds using SP2 and nested alpha and beta constant-region primers. In TCRdb, the UMI-ligation and nested PCR reads were re-called with MiXCR into one record per CDR3 protein. Of under 150,000 distinct CDR3 sequences in the sample, approximately 20% are singletons; the top ten hold around 0.63%. This sample stems from a study of naive and memory T cell subsets. Germline-derived CDR1 and CDR2 are MNHEY and SVGAGI. V was shortened by 2 bases and J by 11 bases, with 15 bases between the two germline ends. CDR3 length: 13 amino acids. Whole-study results and caveats: Between naive and memory subsets, TCR abundance power law exponents differed. A few larger clonotypes appeared in naive repertoires, especially CD8, possibly memory cells re-expressing CD45RA. Over 90% of naive TCR sequences appeared only once, unlike memory subsets.

The TCR was taken from a human donor in good health. This chain connects TRBV6-5 to TRBJ1-1; unclear D gene. Sequencing used naive CD8+ T cells from blood. The CDR3 protein is CASSYAVGGLAFF. CDR3 DNA sequence: TGTGCCAGCAGTTACGCGGTTGGAGGGTTGGCTTTCTTT.